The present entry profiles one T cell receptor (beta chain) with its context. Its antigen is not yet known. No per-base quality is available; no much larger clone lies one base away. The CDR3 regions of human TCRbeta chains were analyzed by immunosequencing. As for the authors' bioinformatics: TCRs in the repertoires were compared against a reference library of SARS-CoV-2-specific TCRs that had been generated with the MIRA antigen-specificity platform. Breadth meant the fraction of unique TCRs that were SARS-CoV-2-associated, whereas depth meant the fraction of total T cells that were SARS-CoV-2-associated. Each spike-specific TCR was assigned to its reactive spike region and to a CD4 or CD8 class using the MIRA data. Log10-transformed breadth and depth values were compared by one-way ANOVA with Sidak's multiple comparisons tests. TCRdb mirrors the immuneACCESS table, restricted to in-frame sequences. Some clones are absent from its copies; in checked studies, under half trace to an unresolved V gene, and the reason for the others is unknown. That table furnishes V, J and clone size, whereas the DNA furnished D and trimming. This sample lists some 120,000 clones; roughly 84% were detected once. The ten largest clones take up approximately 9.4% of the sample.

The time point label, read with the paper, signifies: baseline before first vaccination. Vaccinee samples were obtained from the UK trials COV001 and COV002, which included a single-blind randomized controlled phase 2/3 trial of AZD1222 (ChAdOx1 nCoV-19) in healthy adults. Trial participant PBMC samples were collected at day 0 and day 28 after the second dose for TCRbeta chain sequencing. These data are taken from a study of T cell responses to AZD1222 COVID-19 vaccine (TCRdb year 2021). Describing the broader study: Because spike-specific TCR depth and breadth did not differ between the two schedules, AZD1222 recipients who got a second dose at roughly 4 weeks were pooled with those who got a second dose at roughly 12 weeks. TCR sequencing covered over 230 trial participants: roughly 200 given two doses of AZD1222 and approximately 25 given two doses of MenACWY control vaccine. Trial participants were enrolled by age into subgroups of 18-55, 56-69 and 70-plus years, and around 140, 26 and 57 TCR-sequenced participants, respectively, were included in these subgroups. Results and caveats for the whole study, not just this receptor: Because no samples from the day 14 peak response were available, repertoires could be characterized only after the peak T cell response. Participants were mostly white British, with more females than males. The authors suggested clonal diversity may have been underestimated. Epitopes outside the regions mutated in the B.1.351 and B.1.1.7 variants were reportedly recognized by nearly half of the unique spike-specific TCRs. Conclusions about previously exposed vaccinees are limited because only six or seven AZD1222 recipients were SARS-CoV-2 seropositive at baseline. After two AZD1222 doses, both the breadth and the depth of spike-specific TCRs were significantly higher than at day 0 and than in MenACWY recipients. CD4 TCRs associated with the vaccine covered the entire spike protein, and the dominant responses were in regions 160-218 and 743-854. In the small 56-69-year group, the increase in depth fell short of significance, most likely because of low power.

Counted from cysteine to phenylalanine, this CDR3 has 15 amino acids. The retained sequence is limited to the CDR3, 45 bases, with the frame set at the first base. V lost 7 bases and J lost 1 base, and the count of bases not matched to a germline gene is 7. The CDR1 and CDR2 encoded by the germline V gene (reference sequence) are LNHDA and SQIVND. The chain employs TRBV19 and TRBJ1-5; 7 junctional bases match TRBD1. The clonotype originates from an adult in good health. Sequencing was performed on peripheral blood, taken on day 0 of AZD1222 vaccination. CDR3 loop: CASKPTGVSNQPQHF. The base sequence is TGTGCCAGTAAACCTACAGGGGTAAGCAATCAGCCCCAGCATTTT.